What follows are 10 T cell receptor beta chains derived from one specimen sequenced in a study of OX40 agonist ivuxolimab in advanced cancers. Only in-frame clones appear in the TCRdb table, and some are missing; sequencing was by immunoSEQ multiplex PCR. The sample records some 78,000 clones, more than 85% being singletons. The sample in question was CD4+ or CD8+ T cells sorted from blood, obtained in a trial of the OX40 agonist ivuxolimab. These receptor sequences come from an adult with an advanced solid tumor such as melanoma, head and neck, liver or kidney cancer.

This clone was counted once. This chain joins TRBV11-2 and TRBJ2-2; D call uncertain. The CDR3 extends over 12 amino acids. Germline CDR1 SGHAT, CDR2 FQNNGV. V was cut by 4 bases and J by 3 bases, with 3 bases left in between. The CDR3 DNA follows: TGTGCCAGCAGCTCTGACACCGGGGAGCTGTTTTTT. Translation gives CASSSDTGELFF.

CDR3 DNA: TGTGCCAGCAGCTTAAGTGACGCGACCCAGTACTTC. Its translation is CASSLSDATQYF. The chain is built from TRBV7-9 and TRBJ2-5; D remains ambiguous. Germline CDR1 and CDR2: SEHNR and FQNEAQ (reference sequence). CDR3 size: 12 residues. V shed 2 bases and J shed 7 bases, with 8 bases lying between them.

V usage is TRBV5-1 and J usage is TRBJ1-3, with D hard to call. Germline V CDR1 and CDR2: SGHRS, YFSETQ. V shed 5 bases and J shed 0 bases, with 6 bases lying between them. The CDR3 contains 13 residues. This CDR3 is CASRLSSGNTIYF. CDR3 DNA sequence: TGCGCCAGCAGGTTGAGCTCTGGAAACACCATATATTTT.

The V gene is TRBV10-3, the J gene TRBJ2-2; no reliable D call. This CDR3 is 16 amino acids long. Trimming left V 8 bases short and J 1 base short, with 17 bases between. The germline V gene has CDR1 ENHRY and CDR2 SYGVKD. CDR3 DNA: TGTGCCATCGGCAACTCAAGCCTAGGGAACACCGGGGAGCTGTTTTTT. This encodes CAIGNSSLGNTGELFF.

The chain uses TRBV19 and TRBJ1-2; a possible D gene is TRBD1 (5 bases). CDR1 is LNHDA and CDR2 is SQIVND in the germline V gene (reference sequence). Trimming removed 7 bases at V and 2 bases at J, with 20 bases between. This CDR3 spans 16 amino acids. The CDR3 DNA reads TGTGCCAGTAAGATGGGGCATGCCGATGAAAACTATGGCTACACCTTC. This sequence encodes CASKMGHADENYGYTF.

The chain combines TRBV27 with TRBJ2-1, with D possibly matching TRBD1 (5 bases). V gave up 8 bases and J gave up 8 bases, with 16 bases separating them. CDR3 size: 13 residues. Germline V gene lookup returns CDR1 MNHEY and CDR2 SMNVEV (reference sequence). CDR3 protein: CASVRPGYDEQFF. DNA for the CDR3: TGTGCCAGCGTTAGACCAGGGTACGATGAGCAGTTCTTC.

J is TRBJ2-1 and V is TRBV2, with 11 bases that match TRBD1. Germline lookup yields CDR1 SNHLY and CDR2 FYNNEI. The CDR3 has 16 residues. V was clipped by 2 bases and J by 4 bases; unmatched bases: 4. The CDR3 region is CASSEIRDRGYNEQFF. The CDR3 region has the DNA TGTGCCAGCAGTGAAATAAGGGACAGGGGGTACAATGAGCAGTTCTTC.

This clone was picked up one time. V gene TRBV2 combines with J gene TRBJ2-1; the match to TRBD1 covers 8 bases. Germline lookup yields CDR1 SNHLY and CDR2 FYNNEI. Trimming took 9 bases from V and 6 from J; bases not matched to a gene: 7. The CDR3 extends over 13 amino acids. In DNA, the CDR3 is TGTGCCAGTAGACCCGGGACAGGCAATGAGCAGTTCTTC. Its protein is CASRPGTGNEQFF.

The chain carries TRBV6-1 and TRBJ2-7, with TRBD2 identical over 8 bases. V was pared by 2 bases and J by 0 bases, with 3 bases of the junction left unmatched. CDR1 and CDR2 (germline): MNHNS, SASEGT. This CDR3 contains 15 residues. In DNA, the CDR3 is TGTGCCAGCAGTGAATCGAGCGGGGGCTCCTACGAGCAGTACTTC. It yields the protein CASSESSGGSYEQYF.

This clone was seen only once. This sequence joins TRBV2 and TRBJ1-5; maybe TRBD1 (5 bases). The germline V gene has CDR1 SNHLY and CDR2 FYNNEI. The CDR3 contains 14 residues. The V and J ends lost 4 bases and 3 bases respectively, with 10 bases between them. CDR3 in DNA: TGTGCCAGCAGTGGAGGGGCAGTCAATCAGCCCCAGCATTTT. The encoded protein is CASSGGAVNQPQHF. The full variable domain, rest sourced from reference TRBV2 and TRBJ1-5, is EPEVTQTPSHQVTQMGQEVILRCVPISNHLYFYWYRQILGQKVEFLVSFYNNEISEKSEIFDDQFSVERPDGSNFTLKIRSTKLEDSAMYFCASSGGAVNQPQHFGDGTRLSIL.